Each of the 6 T cell receptor beta chains below was sequenced from the same sample in a study of blood T cell repertoires in COVID-19. TCRdb's copy holds only in-frame clones and misses some; the assay was immunoSEQ multiplex PCR. Among 200,000 to 250,000 clones listed, about 86% were seen once. Sample: peripheral blood. All receptors derive from a man between 60 and 75 years old with acute or convalescent COVID-19.

The chain carries TRBV19 and TRBJ1-6; D is uncertain. V lost 2 bases and J 2 bases, leaving 7 bases between the germline ends. Germline V gene lookup returns CDR1 LNHDA and CDR2 SQIVND (reference sequence). The CDR3 spans 15 residues. The CDR3 sequence is CASSITGTYNSPLHF. CDR3 coding DNA: TGTGCCAGTAGTATAACCGGGACCTATAATTCACCCCTCCACTTT.

CDR3 DNA sequence: TGTGCCAGCAGCTTATGGGACAAGGTCTCCTACGAGCAGTACTTC. Amino acid sequence: CASSLWDKVSYEQYF. This rearrangement joins TRBV11-1 to TRBJ2-7; tentative D call: TRBD1 (6 bases). Trimming pared 2 bases from V and 0 bases from J, leaving 11 bases between. The CDR3 is 15 amino acids. The germline gives CDR1 SGHAT, CDR2 FQDESV (reference sequence).

The chain links TRBV12-3 or TRBV12-4 to TRBJ1-1; D remains unclear. The ends were cut back, 3 bases at V and 8 bases at J, with 13 bases in the middle. This CDR3 spans 13 amino acids. CDR3: CASSFLFSGEAFF. The CDR3 DNA sequence: TGTGCCAGCAGTTTTCTCTTTTCGGGGGAAGCTTTCTTT.

This clone has more than one count but fewer than ten. The chain joins TRBV9 to TRBJ2-1; 7 bases align to TRBD2. V shed 0 bases and J 6 bases; nucleotides not matched to a gene: 6. Germline CDR1 and CDR2: SGDLS and YYNGEE. The CDR3 is 15 amino acids. CDR3 nucleotide sequence: TGTGCCAGCAGCGTAGAAGCCAGCGGGGCCAATGAGCAGTTCTTC. Protein product: CASSVEASGANEQFF.

J is TRBJ2-5 and V is TRBV5-1; TRBD2 agrees at 14 bases. The CDR3 covers 18 residues. Germline CDR1 SGHRS, CDR2 YFSETQ. Trimming removed 4 bases from V and 1 base from J; junction bases left unmatched: 9. The CDR3 protein is CASSPGLAGGGIQETQYF. CDR3 sequence (DNA): TGCGCCAGCAGCCCCGGACTAGCGGGAGGAGGAATCCAAGAGACCCAGTACTTC.

V is TRBV7-2 and J is TRBJ2-7; 11 bases line up with TRBD2. The CDR3 sequence is 18 residues long. J gave up 1 base and V 0 bases, and 8 bases lay outside the gene matches. Looked up from germline, CDR1 is SGHTA and CDR2 is FQGNSA. This CDR3 is CASSLARLAGGGSYEQYF. The CDR3 bases are TGTGCCAGCAGCTTAGCGAGGCTAGCGGGAGGTGGTTCCTACGAGCAGTACTTC.